A single sample gave rise to the 28 T cell receptor beta chains below, sequenced in a study of cytomegalovirus exposure and HLA in healthy donors. PCR involved 60 Vbeta and 13 Jbeta primers. Data came from immunoSEQ multiplex PCR; TCRdb stores just in-frame clones and leaves some out. The profile shows under 250,000 clones, 70% to 85% of them singletons. Input material: PBMCs. These receptors originate from a man between 45 and 60 years old in good health and CMV-seronegative.

In this sample, this clone turned up once. The V and J genes are TRBV27 and TRBJ2-7; no reliable D call. Between the trimmed V and J ends, which lost 3 bases and 0 bases, there was a span of 6 bases. The CDR3 consists of 13 residues. The germline CDR1 and CDR2 sequences are MNHEY and SMNVEV (reference sequence). The CDR3 region is CASSLASSYEQYF. CDR3 coding DNA: TGTGCCAGCAGTTTGGCTAGCTCCTACGAGCAGTACTTC.

The chain links TRBV4-1 to TRBJ2-7; 8 bases are a match to TRBD2. The germline V gene has CDR1 MGHRA and CDR2 YSYEKL. V shed 1 base and J 0 bases; nucleotides not matched to a gene: 11. CDR3 length equals 18 residues. CDR3 coding DNA: TGCGCCAGCAGCCAAGGGGGTACAGGGACTAGTTCCTCCTACGAGCAGTACTTC. This codes for CASSQGGTGTSSSYEQYF.

This chain uses TRBV28 with TRBJ1-2; TRBD1 is a possible D gene (5 bases). This CDR3 is built from 14 residues. The V gene lost 1 base and the J gene lost 8 bases, with 14 bases spanning the gap. Germline V gene data show CDR1 as MDHEN and CDR2 as SYDVKM. CDR3 DNA sequence: TGTGCCAGCAGTTTATCGGGGGAAGTAAGGGGCTACACCTTC. Amino acid sequence: CASSLSGEVRGYTF.

This clone came up once. V gene TRBV5-1 combines with J gene TRBJ2-1; 13 bases line up with TRBD2. From germline, CDR1 is SGHRS and CDR2 YFSETQ. The trim removed 4 bases at V and 7 bases at J, leaving 17 bases unmatched. The CDR3 covers 19 residues. The CDR3 DNA reads as TGCGCCAGCAGCCGGGGACAGAACCTACTAGCGGGAGGGAGTAATGAGCAGTTCTTC. Encoded protein: CASSRGQNLLAGGSNEQFF.

This chain connects TRBV28 to TRBJ2-7; 9 bases align to TRBD1. V lost 7 bases, J lost 0 bases, and 10 bases stayed unmatched. This CDR3 is 16 amino acids long. Per germline, CDR1 MDHEN and CDR2 SYDVKM. The CDR3 spells CASTSPRTGDSYEQYF. CDR3 coding DNA: TGTGCCAGCACTTCCCCCAGGACAGGGGACTCCTACGAGCAGTACTTC.

V usage is TRBV7-9 and J usage is TRBJ1-2, with D possibly being TRBD1 (6 bases). The germline V gene encodes CDR1 SEHNR and CDR2 FQNEAQ (reference sequence). Trimming removed 1 base from V and 6 bases from J, with 9 bases in between. The CDR3 sequence is 13 residues long. CDR3 residues: CASSLGSGDGYTF. The CDR3 coding sequence is TGTGCCAGCAGCTTAGGATCAGGGGATGGCTACACCTTC.

V is TRBV28 and J is TRBJ2-7; D gene unclear. The ends were cut back, 3 bases at V and 7 bases at J, with 10 bases in the middle. Germline V gives CDR1 MDHEN, CDR2 SYDVKM. The CDR3 extends over 12 amino acids. The DNA for the CDR3 is TGTGCCAGCAGTTTGCGCCAACGGGAGCAGTACTTC. Protein: CASSLRQREQYF.

CDR3 nucleotides: TGTGCCAGCAGCTTAGGGTCAGGCGGGCCTTACGAGCAGTACTTC. It specifies CASSLGSGGPYEQYF. The chain employs TRBV11-3 and TRBJ2-7; maybe TRBD2 (5 bases). The V gene's germline CDR1 is SGHNT and CDR2 YENEEA. V gave up 1 base and J gave up 4 bases, with 14 bases separating them. The CDR3 is 15 residues long.

V and J are TRBV5-1 and TRBJ2-7; 8 bases fit TRBD1. CDR1 and CDR2 (germline): SGHRS, YFSETQ. This CDR3 has 15 amino acids. J lost 2 bases, V lost 5 bases, and 9 bases had no gene match. Here the CDR3 reads CASSFGQGGAYEQYF. The CDR3 DNA follows: TGCGCCAGCAGTTTTGGACAGGGAGGTGCCTACGAGCAGTACTTC.

The chain uses TRBV28 and TRBJ2-2; 10 bases are shared with TRBD1. The CDR3 sequence is 18 residues long. Germline CDR1 is MDHEN and CDR2 is SYDVKM. Germline trimming cut 4 bases from V and 1 base from J; bases unmatched to any gene: 9. The CDR3 coding sequence is TGTGCCAGCAGTTCGACAGGGGGCTGGGCCCTGAACACCGGGGAGCTGTTTTTT. It specifies CASSSTGGWALNTGELFF.

CDR3 sequence: CSVIAGGTYEQYF. The CDR3, as DNA: TGCAGCGTTATAGCGGGAGGTACCTACGAGCAGTACTTC. The chain couples TRBV29-1 to TRBJ2-7, with 10 bases matching TRBD2. V shed 5 bases, J shed 2 bases, and the junction held 3 bases outside the gene matches. Germline CDR1 and CDR2: SQVTM and ANQGSEA. CDR3 length equals 13 residues.

The chain has TRBV10-3 and TRBJ1-4; weak D call: TRBD1 (5 bases). The CDR3 contains 13 residues. Germline V gene sequence: CDR1 ENHRY, CDR2 SYGVKD. V was clipped by 11 bases and J by 7 bases, with 17 bases between them. CDR3 sequence reads: CAARTRVAEKLFF. In DNA, the CDR3 is TGTGCCGCCCGCACCAGGGTGGCTGAAAAACTGTTTTTT.

The chain links TRBV5-1 to TRBJ1-6; no definite D call. Germline CDR1 SGHRS, CDR2 YFSETQ. This CDR3 comprises 15 residues. V lost 1 base and J lost 7, with 12 bases in between. In DNA form, the CDR3 reads TGCGCCAGCAGCTTGTTTTGGGAGGAAAATTCACCCCTCCACTTT. It specifies CASSLFWEENSPLHF.

This clone was observed a single time. The genes are TRBV5-6 and TRBJ1-1; D gene unclear. V dropped 2 bases and J dropped 2 bases, with 7 bases sitting between them. The CDR3 extends over 13 amino acids. The germline V gene has CDR1 SGHDT and CDR2 YYEEEE. The CDR3 DNA reads as TGTGCCAGCAGCTTTCGGGGAAACACTGAAGCTTTCTTT. Protein sequence: CASSFRGNTEAFF.

The rearrangement uses TRBV19 and TRBJ2-3; no definite D call. Germline V gene lookup returns CDR1 LNHDA and CDR2 SQIVND (reference sequence). This CDR3 is 15 amino acids long. V lost 1 base and J 2 bases, leaving 10 bases between the germline ends. This CDR3 reads CASSIGGGSTDTQYF. CDR3 bases: TGTGCCAGTAGTATAGGTGGCGGATCCACAGATACGCAGTATTTT.

V is TRBV7-9 and J is TRBJ2-7; D gene uncertain. Germline V CDR1 and CDR2: SEHNR, FQNEAQ (reference sequence). There are 14 residues in the CDR3. V lost 1 base and J lost 0, with 7 bases in between. CDR3 protein: CASSLVTSSYEQYF. DNA for the CDR3: TGTGCCAGCAGCTTAGTTACCAGCTCCTACGAGCAGTACTTC.

This chain connects TRBV7-9 to TRBJ1-3; a possible D gene is TRBD1 (6 bases). The CDR3 totals 14 residues. Germline V CDR1 and CDR2: SEHNR, FQNEAQ (reference sequence). V was clipped by 1 base and J by 4 bases, with 8 bases between them. CDR3 coding DNA: TGTGCCAGCAGCTTAGGGACAGAGGGAAACACCATATATTTT. It encodes CASSLGTEGNTIYF.

The V gene is TRBV9, the J gene TRBJ2-3; no clear D gene. Germline loops: CDR1 SGDLS, CDR2 YYNGEE. The V end lost 0 bases, the J end lost 0 bases, and 8 bases lay between the germline ends. The CDR3 has 15 residues. The CDR3 sequence is CASSVDVTSTDTQYF. The CDR3 DNA follows: TGTGCCAGCAGCGTAGACGTGACTAGCACAGATACGCAGTATTTT. Full variable domain (remainder filled in from reference TRBV9 and TRBJ2-3): DSGVTQTPKHLITATGQRVTLRCSPRSGDLSVYWYQQSLDQGLQFLIQYYNGEERAKGNILERFSAQQFPDLHSELNLSSLELGDSALYFCASSVDVTSTDTQYFGPGTRLTVL.

J is TRBJ1-5 and V is TRBV19, with D maybe TRBD1 (6 bases). This CDR3 region has 15 residues. V lost 0 bases, J lost 6 bases, and 12 bases lay in between. The germline gives CDR1 LNHDA, CDR2 SQIVND (reference sequence). The CDR3 region is CASSIDPTGPQPQHF. The CDR3 coding sequence is TGTGCCAGTAGTATAGATCCAACAGGGCCTCAGCCCCAGCATTTT. Using reference TRBV19 and TRBJ1-5 for the parts outside the CDR3, the full variable domain is DGGITQSPKYLFRKEGQNVTLSCEQNLNHDAMYWYRQDPGQGLRLIYYSQIVNDFQKGDIAEGYSVSREKKESFPLTVTSAQKNPTAFYLCASSIDPTGPQPQHFGDGTRLSIL.

This clone was seen only a few times. This chain links TRBV28 with TRBJ2-3, with TRBD2 matching over 14 bases. V lost 6 bases to trimming and J lost 4 bases; unmatched junction nucleotides: 3. Looked up from germline, CDR1 is MDHEN and CDR2 is SYDVKM. The CDR3 consists of 15 residues. The CDR3 DNA is TGTGCCAGCAGCCGACTAGCGGGAGGGTCAGATACGCAGTATTTT. It specifies CASSRLAGGSDTQYF.

The chain joins TRBV5-1 to TRBJ2-3, with 10 bases aligning to TRBD2. Germline V gene data show CDR1 as SGHRS and CDR2 as YFSETQ. The CDR3 has 15 amino acids. J was trimmed by 0 bases and V by 5 bases; bases with no gene match: 3. CDR3 bases: TGCGCCAGCAGACCACTAGCGGGAAGCACAGATACGCAGTATTTT. Translated, it gives CASRPLAGSTDTQYF.

Notes on this clone: The junction and the germline gene differ at one end; a read error may be behind it. The chain has TRBV7-9 and TRBJ1-3; D uncertain. Germline assignment: CDR1 SEHNR and CDR2 FQNEAQ (reference sequence). The CDR3 covers 14 residues. The CDR3 reads CASSLDWSGSTIYF. As DNA, the CDR3 is TGTGCCAGCAGCCTTGACTGGTCTGGAAGCACCATATATTTT. The full variable domain, with the rest looked up from reference TRBV7-9 and TRBJ1-3, is DTGVSQNPRHKITKRGQNVTFRCDPISEHNRLYWYRQTLGQGPEFLTYFQNEAQLEKSRLLSDRFSAERPKGSFSTLEIQRTEQGDSAMYLCASSLDWSGSTIYFGEGSWLTVV.

The DNA of the CDR3 is TGTGCCAGCAGTTTAGGGTTCGGAGCGGGGGACAATGAGCAGTTCTTC. This sequence encodes CASSLGFGAGDNEQFF. This chain links TRBV28 with TRBJ2-1; 8 nucleotides agree with TRBD2. The CDR3 has 16 amino acids. Germline V lookup: CDR1 MDHEN, CDR2 SYDVKM. The J segment lost 5 bases and the V segment lost 2 bases, leaving 8 bases of the junction unmatched.

The chain joins TRBV7-3 to TRBJ1-2; D remains ambiguous. CDR3 length: 13 residues. The V and J ends lost 5 bases and 6 bases respectively, with 13 bases between them. Germline CDR1 reads SGHTA; CDR2 reads FQGTGA. CDR3 bases: TGTGCCAGCAGCATGGAGGGAAGGAATGGCTACACCTTC. Protein: CASSMEGRNGYTF. The entire variable domain, with the rest obtained from reference TRBV7-3 and TRBJ1-2, is as follows: GAGVSQTPSNKVTEKGKYVELRCDPISGHTALYWYRQSLGQGPEFLIYFQGTGAADDSGLPNDRFFAVRPEGSVSTLKIQRTERGDSAVYLCASSMEGRNGYTFGSGTRLTVV.

The chain employs TRBV18 and TRBJ1-2; unclear D gene. The V gene lost 3 bases and the J gene lost 5 bases, with 7 bases spanning the gap. The CDR3 spans 12 residues. Germline CDR1 KGHSH, CDR2 LQKENI. The CDR3 DNA sequence: TGTGCCAGCTCACCCGCGGGTTATGGCTACACCTTC. This sequence encodes CASSPAGYGYTF.

Of note for this clone: The same CDR3 arises from other DNA sequences in this sample as well. This CDR3 reads CASSPTGNYGYTF. The CDR3 coding sequence is TGTGCCAGTAGCCCGACGGGAAACTATGGCTACACCTTC. The genes are TRBV19 and TRBJ1-2; no definite D call. Germline V CDR1 and CDR2: LNHDA, SQIVND (reference sequence). The CDR3 covers 13 residues. The ends were cut back, 6 bases at V and 2 bases at J, with 10 bases in the middle.

This chain uses TRBV28 with TRBJ2-7, with 7 bases aligning to TRBD2. The CDR3 is made up of 12 amino acids. The V and J ends lost 3 bases and 11 bases, in that order; junction bases with no gene match: 7. The V gene's germline CDR1 is MDHEN and CDR2 SYDVKM. The DNA of the CDR3 is TGTGCCAGCAGTTTGGCTAGCGGACCAAAGTACTTC. Translation: CASSLASGPKYF.

The chain uses TRBV5-1 and TRBJ2-7; 11 nucleotides align to TRBD2. The CDR3 runs to 16 residues. Trimming at V came to 3 bases and at J to 1 base, leaving 6 bases not matched to a gene. Germline V CDR1 and CDR2: SGHRS, YFSETQ. CDR3 in DNA: TGCGCCAGCAGCTACACTAGCGGGAGTACGTCCTACGAGCAGTACTTC. Translating gives CASSYTSGSTSYEQYF.